These T cell receptor beta chains were read from a single sample in a study of blood T cell repertoires in COVID-19. Sequenced by immunoSEQ multiplex PCR; TCRdb stores in-frame clones only, minus some. The sample records under 300,000 clones, 70% to 90% being singletons. The sequencing input was PBMCs or T cells enriched from blood (not recorded which). The receptors stem from a woman aged 50 to 65 who had recovered from COVID-19. CDR3s include the opening cysteine and the closing phenylalanine or tryptophan. A D gene is named only where the DNA matches it firmly. The size of a clone is reported for some rows only, either as once, few or many, or as a class for expanded clones.

V	size	J	D	CDR3	DNA
TRBV28	NA	TRBJ1-2	NA	CASSLWDRSLGYTF	TGTGCCAGCAGTTTATGGGACAGAAGTCTTGGCTACACCTTC
TRBV7-9	NA	TRBJ2-2	TRBD1	CASSPRQGRTGELFF	TGTGCCAGCAGCCCCAGACAGGGACGGACCGGGGAGCTGTTTTTT
TRBV11-2	NA	TRBJ1-5	NA	CASSLGSSGSNQPQHF	TGTGCCAGCAGCTTAGGTAGTTCAGGTAGCAATCAGCCCCAGCATTTT
TRBV9	few	TRBJ2-3	TRBD2	CASSVEQSGTRSDTQYF	TGTGCCAGCAGCGTAGAGCAATCCGGGACTAGATCAGATACGCAGTATTTT
TRBV9	NA	TRBJ2-2	NA	CASSVGLTNTGELFF	TGTGCCAGCAGCGTGGGACTTACCAACACCGGGGAGCTGTTTTTT
TRBV28	NA	TRBJ1-5	TRBD1	CASSPPDRPGQPQHF	TGTGCCAGCAGTCCCCCGGACAGGCCGGGTCAGCCCCAGCATTTT
TRBV6-6	NA	TRBJ2-1	NA	CASRSVSGYNEQFF	TGTGCCAGCAGATCTGTTAGCGGATACAATGAGCAGTTCTTC
TRBV7-2	NA	TRBJ2-1	NA	CASSPRLSNNEQFF	TGTGCCAGCAGCCCCCGCTTGAGCAACAATGAGCAGTTCTTC
TRBV28	NA	TRBJ1-1	NA	CASSFSGGRTEAFF	TGTGCCAGCAGTTTTAGCGGGGGCCGAACTGAAGCTTTCTTT
TRBV6-5	NA	TRBJ1-1	NA	CASSYAGFGQLEAFF	TGTGCCAGCAGTTACGCGGGTTTCGGACAGCTTGAAGCTTTCTTT
TRBV19	NA	TRBJ2-5	TRBD2	CASSLGLAGGPETQYF	TGTGCCAGTAGTTTGGGACTAGCGGGAGGGCCGGAGACCCAGTACTTC
TRBV19	NA	TRBJ2-1	TRBD1	CASSLRGPPSYNEQFF	TGTGCCAGTAGTCTTAGGGGGCCCCCATCCTACAATGAGCAGTTCTTC
TRBV10-1	once	TRBJ1-1	TRBD1	CASSESRGSQGAAFF	TGCGCCAGCAGTGAGTCGCGGGGCTCACAGGGGGCGGCTTTCTTT
TRBV5-1	NA	TRBJ2-3	TRBD2	CASSLPSGDTDTQYF	TGCGCCAGCAGCTTGCCTAGCGGGGACACAGATACGCAGTATTTT
TRBV12-3/TRBV12-4	NA	TRBJ1-2	NA	CASSQEELSGYTF	TGTGCCAGCAGTCAGGAGGAGCTGAGTGGCTACACCTTC
TRBV2	NA	TRBJ2-3	TRBD2	CASRGLAGHTDTQYF	TGTGCCAGCAGGGGACTAGCGGGACACACAGATACGCAGTATTTT
TRBV7-8	NA	TRBJ1-6	TRBD1	CASSLRDSRDSPLHF	TGTGCCAGCAGCTTACGGGACAGCCGAGATTCACCCCTCCACTTT
TRBV7-8	NA	TRBJ2-7	TRBD2	CASSLVAGAWYEQYF	TGTGCCAGCAGCTTAGTAGCGGGAGCATGGTACGAGCAGTACTTC
TRBV18	NA	TRBJ1-3	TRBD1	CASSPTGGFGGNTIYF	TGTGCCAGCTCACCTACAGGGGGCTTCGGAGGAAACACCATATATTTT
TRBV5-1	few	TRBJ1-4	NA	CASSQQGGEKLFF	TGCGCCAGCAGCCAACAGGGCGGCGAAAAACTGTTTTTT
TRBV7-9	NA	TRBJ1-4	TRBD1	CASSLGTGPAEKLFF	TGTGCCAGCAGCTTAGGGACAGGGCCGGCTGAAAAACTGTTTTTT
TRBV24-1	NA	TRBJ2-7	NA	CATISGEQYF	TGTGCCACCATATCAGGGGAGCAGTACTTC
TRBV28	NA	TRBJ2-1	TRBD2	CASSLTSGRREQFF	TGTGCCAGCAGTTTGACTAGCGGGAGACGTGAGCAGTTCTTC
TRBV18	NA	TRBJ2-7	TRBD2	CASLSLAGDYEQYF	TGTGCCAGCTTATCCCTAGCGGGGGACTACGAGCAGTACTTC
TRBV29-1	few	TRBJ2-5	TRBD1	CSVVGGQGFGRETQYF	TGCAGCGTTGTCGGGGGACAGGGGTTTGGCAGGGAGACCCAGTACTTC
TRBV28	NA	TRBJ2-7	TRBD2	CASTPGLAGGPTYEQYF	TGTGCCAGCACTCCCGGACTAGCGGGAGGCCCTACCTACGAGCAGTACTTC
TRBV29-1	few	TRBJ1-5	TRBD1	CSAGQGWNQPQHF	TGCAGCGCCGGACAGGGGTGGAATCAGCCCCAGCATTTT
TRBV2	once	TRBJ2-7	TRBD1	CASRDREIGYEQYF	TGTGCCAGCAGGGACAGGGAGATTGGTTACGAGCAGTACTTC
TRBV24-1	NA	TRBJ2-7	NA	CATSDKGHQYF	TGTGCCACCAGTGATAAGGGACACCAGTACTTC
TRBV30	once	TRBJ1-5	TRBD1	CAWSPGQGYQPQHF	TGTGCCTGGAGTCCGGGACAGGGGTATCAGCCCCAGCATTTT
TRBV27	few	TRBJ2-7	TRBD1	CASSLGQGAYEQYF	TGTGCCAGCAGTTTAGGACAGGGGGCATACGAGCAGTACTTC
TRBV19	once	TRBJ2-1	TRBD2	CASSYGTSGLNEQFF	TGTGCCAGTAGTTACGGGACTAGCGGACTCAATGAGCAGTTCTTC
TRBV19	NA	TRBJ2-3	NA	CASSIGGGTDTQYF	TGTGCCAGTAGTATTGGAGGGGGCACAGATACGCAGTATTTT
TRBV25-1	NA	TRBJ2-7	TRBD1	CASSANRDRDEQYF	TGTGCCAGCAGTGCGAACCGGGACAGGGACGAGCAGTACTTC
TRBV29-1	NA	TRBJ2-7	NA	CSVEGTSYEQYF	TGCAGCGTTGAAGGGACTTCCTACGAGCAGTACTTC
TRBV29-1	NA	TRBJ2-7	TRBD1	CSVAGQGAEQYF	TGCAGCGTTGCGGGACAGGGCGCCGAGCAGTACTTC
TRBV5-1	once	TRBJ2-5	NA	CASSLDPGSVRQETQYF	TGCGCCAGCAGCTTGGATCCAGGATCCGTACGCCAAGAGACCCAGTACTTC
TRBV2	NA	TRBJ1-1	NA	CASSGAGREGAAEAFF	TGTGCCAGCAGTGGCGCGGGAAGGGAGGGTGCGGCTGAAGCTTTCTTT
TRBV5-4	NA	TRBJ1-3	NA	CASRQAGPGNTIYF	TGTGCCAGCAGACAGGCAGGGCCTGGAAACACCATATATTTT
TRBV4-2	NA	TRBJ2-3	TRBD2	CASSQVASGSTDTQYF	TGTGCCAGCAGCCAAGTCGCTAGCGGGAGCACAGATACGCAGTATTTT
TRBV11-3	NA	TRBJ1-3	NA	CASSLGRGSGNTIYF	TGTGCCAGCAGCTTAGGCCGGGGGTCTGGAAACACCATATATTTT